Listed here are 18 T cell receptor beta chains from one sample, sequenced in a study of blood T cell repertoires in COVID-19. TCRdb keeps only in-frame clones here, not all; method: immunoSEQ multiplex PCR. The sample includes around 97,000 clones, approximately 80% of them seen just once. What was sequenced was peripheral blood. The receptors here all came from a human donor in a cohort sampled during active or convalescent COVID-19.

V gene TRBV11-3 combines with J gene TRBJ2-1, with 9 bases lining up with TRBD1. The CDR3 length is 15 residues. Unmatched junction bases numbered 6, after V lost 1 base and J lost 8 bases. CDR1 is SGHNT and CDR2 is YENEEA in the germline V gene. CDR3 sequence reads: CASSLGTGGIYEQFF. The DNA for the CDR3 is TGTGCCAGCAGCTTAGGAACAGGGGGCATCTATGAGCAGTTCTTC.

This chain links TRBV11-3 with TRBJ2-3; TRBD2 matches at 12 bases. The CDR3 contains 16 residues. V dropped 4 bases and J dropped 0; count of bases not matched to a gene: 2. Germline V gene data show CDR1 as SGHNT and CDR2 as YENEEA. CDR3: CASSSGLAGSTDTQYF. For the CDR3, the DNA is TGTGCCAGCAGCTCCGGACTAGCGGGGAGCACAGATACGCAGTATTTT.

This clone was detected only once. The chain has TRBV27 and TRBJ2-1, with TRBD2 matching 8 bases. The germline gives CDR1 MNHEY, CDR2 SMNVEV (reference sequence). After removal of 2 bases from V and 0 bases from J, the junction contained 3 bases not matched to a gene. The CDR3 is made up of 16 amino acids. CDR3 in DNA: TGTGCCAGCAGTTTAATAGCGGGGTACTCCTACAATGAGCAGTTCTTC. It translates to CASSLIAGYSYNEQFF.

The rearrangement uses TRBV9 and TRBJ2-6, with 7 nucleotides matching TRBD1. CDR1 and CDR2 (germline): SGDLS, YYNGEE. This CDR3 contains 15 residues. Trimming took 3 bases from V and 1 from J; bases not matched to a gene: 1. The CDR3 sequence: CASSAGGSGANVLTF. The CDR3 DNA sequence: TGTGCCAGCAGCGCAGGGGGTTCTGGGGCCAACGTCCTGACTTTC.

The V gene is TRBV5-4, the J gene TRBJ2-1; 8 nucleotides agree with TRBD2. Germline V gives CDR1 SGHNT, CDR2 YYREEE (reference sequence). J lost 5 bases, V lost 4 bases, and 11 bases had no gene match. The CDR3 is 16 amino acids. The CDR3 DNA sequence: TGTGCCAGCAGCCGTACTGGCGGGGGGACTCACAATGAGCAGTTCTTC. Protein sequence: CASSRTGGGTHNEQFF.

In nucleotides, the CDR3 is TGTGCCAGCAAGATTGGGGGAGGGGGCGAGCAGTACTTC. Translated: CASKIGGGGEQYF. The chain is built from TRBV7-2 and TRBJ2-7, with a possible D match to TRBD2 (7 bases). The CDR3 sequence is 13 residues long. V lost 7 bases and J lost 6, with 16 bases in between. CDR1 SGHTA and CDR2 FQGNSA come from the germline V gene.

The chain has TRBV7-3 and TRBJ2-5; 10 nucleotides agree with TRBD1. The V segment lost 5 bases and the J segment 4 bases; nucleotides outside the gene matches: 1. CDR3 size: 13 residues. Germline CDR1 and CDR2: SGHTA and FQGTGA. CDR3 residues: CASSRDRGETQYF. CDR3 DNA sequence: TGTGCCAGCAGCCGGGACAGGGGAGAGACCCAGTACTTC.

This chain links TRBV19 with TRBJ2-1; D unclear. CDR3 size: 11 residues. Germline loops: CDR1 LNHDA, CDR2 SQIVND (reference sequence). Trimming removed 6 bases from V and 8 bases from J, with 8 bases in between. The CDR3: CASRRRYEQFF. The CDR3 DNA is TGTGCCAGTAGAAGGCGGTATGAGCAGTTCTTC.

This chain links TRBV11-2 with TRBJ1-5; maybe TRBD1 (5 bases). The CDR3 totals 13 residues. The germline V gene has CDR1 SGHAT and CDR2 FQNNGV. Between the trimmed V and J ends, which lost 5 bases and 3 bases, there was a span of 8 bases. Written as DNA, the CDR3 is TGTGCCAGCAGCCCCAGGGACAATCAGCCCCAGCATTTT. It translates to CASSPRDNQPQHF.

This clone was seen repeatedly, ten times or more. Other DNA sequences in this sample translate to the same CDR3. The chain joins TRBV5-1 to TRBJ1-2; TRBD1 matches 7 bases. The CDR3 is 13 amino acids. CDR1 SGHRS and CDR2 YFSETQ come from the germline V gene. V lost 2 bases to trimming and J lost 2 bases; unmatched junction nucleotides: 0. DNA for the CDR3: TGCGCCAGCAGCTTACAGGGGAACTATGGCTACACCTTC. This translates into CASSLQGNYGYTF.

The chain combines TRBV3-1 (or the pseudogene TRBV3-2) with TRBJ1-2; D ambiguous. V shed 4 bases and J shed 7 bases, with 16 bases lying between them. Germline V CDR1 and CDR2: LGHDT, YNNKEL (reference sequence). The CDR3 spans 14 residues. CDR3 bases: TGTGCCAGCAGCCCTACCGACTGTTGGGTTGGCTACACCTTC. This translates into CASSPTDCWVGYTF.

The V and J genes are TRBV24-1 and TRBJ2-1, with 7 bases aligning to TRBD1. V trimming: 3 bases; J trimming: 1 base; junction bases outside the gene matches: 11. Germline values: CDR1 KGHDR, CDR2 SFDVKD. CDR3 length: 18 amino acids. The CDR3: CATSDNKDRVSSYNEQFF. The CDR3 DNA follows: TGTGCCACCAGTGATAATAAAGACAGGGTGAGTTCCTACAATGAGCAGTTCTTC.

V usage is TRBV19 and J usage is TRBJ2-5; 10 nucleotides agree with TRBD1. The CDR3 runs to 15 residues. In germline, CDR1 is LNHDA, CDR2 SQIVND (reference sequence). J lost 3 bases, V lost 1 base, and 2 bases had no gene match. The CDR3 DNA reads TGTGCCAGTAGTATAGTAGGGACAGGGGAAGAGACCCAGTACTTC. It translates to CASSIVGTGEETQYF.

The chain is built from TRBV29-1 and TRBJ2-7; 10 bases map to TRBD1. Germline V gene lookup returns CDR1 SQVTM and CDR2 ANQGSEA. The trim removed 8 bases at V and 0 bases at J, leaving 4 bases unmatched. The CDR3 length is 13 residues. The CDR3 spells CSTRQGASYEQYF. The CDR3 nucleotides are TGCAGCACCCGACAGGGGGCCTCCTACGAGCAGTACTTC.

V gene TRBV19 combines with J gene TRBJ2-7, with D perhaps matching TRBD2 (5 bases). Trimming stripped 4 bases from V and 2 bases from J, with 12 bases between. Germline loops: CDR1 LNHDA, CDR2 SQIVND (reference sequence). The CDR3 totals 14 residues. CDR3 in amino acids: CASSRGPGAYEQYF. The CDR3 nucleotides are TGTGCCAGTAGTAGAGGACCCGGGGCCTACGAGCAGTACTTC.

The V call is TRBV6-5, the J call TRBJ1-2; D perhaps matches TRBD1 (5 bases). V was cut by 0 bases and J by 2 bases, with 13 bases left in between. The CDR3 totals 16 residues. The germline V gene has CDR1 MNHEY and CDR2 SVGAGI. CDR3 residues: CASSYSADGGNYGYTF. The CDR3 region has the DNA TGTGCCAGCAGTTACTCGGCGGACGGGGGGAACTATGGCTACACCTTC.

The chain employs TRBV6-1 and TRBJ2-5; TRBD2 aligns across 7 bases. J was trimmed by 4 bases and V by 1 base; bases with no gene match: 3. The CDR3 has 14 amino acids. The V gene's germline CDR1 is MNHNS and CDR2 SASEGT. DNA for the CDR3: TGTGCCAGCAGTGAAGGGGTAGCGGGAGAGACCCAGTACTTC. Protein: CASSEGVAGETQYF.

This rearrangement joins TRBV12-5 to TRBJ2-6, with D unresolved. The CDR3 runs 15 residues. Germline V gives CDR1 LGHNT, CDR2 FRNRAP. V lost 6 bases and J 1 base, leaving 10 bases between the germline ends. CDR3 in amino acids: CASGLGQSGANVLTF. CDR3 DNA: TGTGCTAGTGGCCTTGGGCAGTCTGGGGCCAACGTCCTGACTTTC. Looking up the rest from reference TRBV12-5 and TRBJ2-6 gives the full variable domain: DARVTQTPRHKVTEMGQEVTMRCQPILGHNTVFWYRQTMMQGLELLAYFRNRAPLDDSGMPKDRFSAEMPDATLATLKIQPSEPRDSAVYFCASGLGQSGANVLTFGAGSRLTVL.